This TCR beta chain was sequenced for a study of blood T cells in healthy people across ages. On the study more broadly: With template switching, about one barcoded beta molecule was captured per two T cells. Broader study findings: Higher diversity, along with more naive CD4+ cells, distinguished long-lived donors from aged donors. Possibly, changes in expanded clonotypes were confounded because donor CMV status was unknown.

As to this clonotype: Its antigen is undetermined. A much larger clone differs from this one at a single base, so this may be a read error.

The CDR3 consists of 16 residues. Looked up from germline, CDR1 is DFQATT and CDR2 is SNEGSKA (reference sequence). The use of a sample-barcoded 5' primer and a J-beta primer mix characterized a second PCR of roughly 7 to 11 cycles. TCRdb itself ran the 5' RACE reads through MiXCR, one entry per CDR3 protein. The table lists some 900,000 distinct CDR3 sequences, 25% to 30% of them singletons. Each donor supplied around 9.9 milliliters of peripheral blood. The chain recombines TRBV20-1 with TRBJ2-2; 11 positions agree with TRBD1. This TCR came from an elderly woman in good health. The specimen sequenced was blood. This CDR3 is CSAIYPRTGGTGERFF. DNA of the CDR3: TGCAGTGCCATATACCCAAGGACAGGGGGCACCGGGGAGCGGTTTTTT.